The 6 T cell receptor beta chains below were found in one sample sequenced in a study of cytomegalovirus exposure and HLA in healthy donors. Primers included in the PCR were 60 Vbeta and 13 Jbeta primers. Assay used: immunoSEQ multiplex PCR; TCRdb lists only in-frame clones, some missing. In the table there are roughly 100,000 clones, 70% of which are singletons. The sample taken for sequencing was PBMCs. The origin of the receptors is a man in his forties in good health and CMV-seropositive.

The gene calls are TRBV5-1 and TRBJ2-2; 14 positions agree with TRBD2. V was clipped by 4 bases and J by 5 bases; unmatched bases: 10. This CDR3 is 18 amino acids long. CDR1 and CDR2 from the germline V gene are SGHRS and YFSETQ. CDR3 residues: CASSPTSGRARETGELFF. CDR3 DNA sequence: TGCGCCAGCAGCCCGACTAGCGGGAGGGCCAGGGAAACCGGGGAGCTGTTTTTT.

V is TRBV6-1 and J is TRBJ1-2; D possibly corresponds to TRBD1 (6 bases). The ends were cut back, 8 bases at V and 3 bases at J, with 16 bases in the middle. CDR3 length equals 14 residues. Per germline, CDR1 MNHNS and CDR2 SASEGT. CDR3 coding DNA: TGTGCCAGCCATCAAGGGGGATCCGACTATGGCTACACCTTC. Protein sequence: CASHQGGSDYGYTF.

The chain recombines TRBV2 with TRBJ2-7, with 8 bases lining up with TRBD1. CDR3 size: 13 residues. Germline lookup yields CDR1 SNHLY and CDR2 FYNNEI. The trim removed 6 bases at V and 3 bases at J, leaving 4 bases unmatched. The CDR3 sequence: CASSRDRGYEQYV. CDR3 sequence (DNA): TGTGCCAGCAGCAGAGACAGGGGCTACGAGCAGTACGTC.

As for this clone: The junction shows a germline mismatch at one end, possibly a read error. The chain joins TRBV4-2 to TRBJ2-7, with 8 bases fitting TRBD2. The CDR3 length is 17 residues. In germline, CDR1 is LGHNA, CDR2 YNFKEQ. The CDR3 coding sequence is TGTGCCAGCAGCCATCCGGGACTAGATAAGAGCTCCTACGAGCAGTGCTTC. Its protein is CASSHPGLDKSSYEQCF.

This sequence joins TRBV6-5 and TRBJ2-5; a possible D gene is TRBD1 (7 bases). V was clipped by 0 bases and J by 3 bases, with 14 bases between them. Per germline, CDR1 MNHEY and CDR2 SVGAGI. There are 16 residues in the CDR3. CDR3 DNA sequence: TGTGCCAGCAGTTACTCGCGGGACAGAGCAGAAGAGACCCAGTACTTC. Translation: CASSYSRDRAEETQYF.

This clone was observed a handful of times. The J gene is TRBJ2-3, the V gene TRBV4-2; TRBD2 aligns across 9 bases. The CDR3 runs 16 residues. Looked up from germline, CDR1 is LGHNA and CDR2 is YNFKEQ. V was pared by 0 bases and J by 6 bases, with 7 bases of the junction left unmatched. CDR3 in DNA: TGTGCCAGCAGCCAAGATGGTACTAGCGGGTCCGATACGCAGTATTTT. Translating gives CASSQDGTSGSDTQYF.